These 14 T cell receptor beta chains were all obtained from the same sample, sequenced in a study of brain T cells in children with intractable seizures listed by TCRdb under 2021. Libraries were built with the immunoSEQ multiplex PCR assay. TCRdb provides this immuneACCESS table in a form limited to in-frame rearrangements. Some clones are lacking; in checked studies, under half of them reflect an unresolved V gene, and why the rest are absent is not known. Here the sample has 110,000 or so clones; 90% to 95% occur a single time. Of the sample, under 4.5% falls within the top ten clones. The intended sense of this specimen's time point label: resected brain tissue, or blood drawn just prior to surgery. The sequencing used peripheral blood, collected at surgery. The receptor set was obtained from a boy under two years old with hemimegalencephaly and intractable seizures.

V is TRBV28 and J is TRBJ2-3; perhaps TRBD2 as D (5 bases). This CDR3 contains 12 residues. The germline gives CDR1 MDHEN, CDR2 SYDVKM. V gave up 6 bases and J gave up 5 bases, with 9 bases separating them. Written as DNA, the CDR3 is TGTGCCAGCAGCGGGGTCCGAGATACGCAGTATTTT. Translation gives CASSGVRDTQYF.

The V and J genes are TRBV7-9 and TRBJ1-1; possibly TRBD1 for D (5 bases). Germline-derived CDR1 and CDR2 are SEHNR and FQNEAQ (reference sequence). The length of the CDR3 is 14 residues. The V gene lost 3 bases and the J gene lost 3 bases, with 11 bases spanning the gap. The CDR3 is CASSFPGGYTEAFF. CDR3 nucleotide sequence: TGTGCCAGCAGCTTCCCCGGGGGATACACTGAAGCTTTCTTT.

The V gene is TRBV19, the J gene TRBJ2-7; D possibly corresponds to TRBD2 (6 bases). V dropped 1 base and J dropped 3 bases, with 13 bases sitting between them. There are 15 residues in the CDR3. Germline CDR1 is LNHDA and CDR2 is SQIVND (reference sequence). CDR3 loop: CASSIAGTPFYEQYF. As DNA, the CDR3 is TGTGCCAGTAGTATAGCGGGGACTCCCTTCTACGAGCAGTACTTC.

The rearrangement links TRBV5-1 to TRBJ2-3; D call uncertain. The V gene's germline CDR1 is SGHRS and CDR2 YFSETQ. Trimming took off 0 bases at V and 6 bases at J, with 8 bases between the two ends. CDR3 length equals 13 residues. The CDR3 bases are TGCGCCAGCAGCTTGGCCAATCGGGATACGCAGTATTTT. Its translation is CASSLANRDTQYF.

The chain uses TRBV27 and TRBJ2-1, with 11 bases aligning to TRBD2. The ends lost 6 bases at V and 7 bases at J; junction bases unmatched: 8. Germline V gives CDR1 MNHEY, CDR2 SMNVEV (reference sequence). The CDR3 length is 15 residues. CDR3 in DNA: TGTGCCAGCAGAATACCGGGACTAGCGGCAAATGAGCAGTTCTTC. This encodes CASRIPGLAANEQFF.

The chain has TRBV14 and TRBJ2-3; D not resolved. Trimming shortened V by 1 base and J by 2 bases, and 10 bases separated the two germline ends. The CDR3 is 15 residues long. Germline assignment: CDR1 SGHDN and CDR2 FVKESK. The CDR3 spells CASSQARISTDTQYF. As DNA, the CDR3 is TGTGCCAGCAGCCAAGCCCGGATTTCCACAGATACGCAGTATTTT. The whole variable domain, filled in from reference TRBV14 and TRBJ2-3, reads EAGVTQFPSHSVIEKGQTVTLRCDPISGHDNLYWYRRVMGKEIKFLLHFVKESKQDESGMPNNRFLAERTGGTYSTLKVQPAELEDSGVYFCASSQARISTDTQYFGPGTRLTVL.

The DNA for the CDR3 is TGTGCCAGCTCACCACCACAGAACACTGAAGCTTTCTTT. It yields the protein CASSPPQNTEAFF. V and J are TRBV18 and TRBJ1-1; D is uncertain. Germline CDR1 and CDR2: KGHSH and LQKENI. The CDR3 is made up of 13 amino acids. Trimming shortened V by 0 bases and J by 1 base, and 3 bases separated the two germline ends.

The chain carries TRBV5-1 and TRBJ2-2; D ambiguous. Germline V gives CDR1 SGHRS, CDR2 YFSETQ. V lost 1 base, J lost 3 bases, and 1 base lay in between. CDR3 length: 12 amino acids. CDR3 sequence: CASSLYTGELFF. CDR3 DNA sequence: TGCGCCAGCAGCTTGTACACCGGGGAGCTGTTTTTT.

V is TRBV27 and J is TRBJ2-7, with D perhaps matching TRBD1 or TRBD2 (5 bases each). The length of the CDR3 is 16 residues. V was cut by 5 bases and J by 5 bases, with 22 bases left in between. Germline V CDR1 and CDR2: MNHEY, SMNVEV (reference sequence). CDR3 amino acids: CASSLDPIGTRDEQYF. The CDR3 nucleotides are TGTGCCAGCAGTCTAGACCCTATCGGGACCAGGGACGAGCAGTACTTC.

V is TRBV4-3 and J is TRBJ1-5; D not resolved. Trimming shortened V by 0 bases and J by 4 bases, and 4 bases separated the two germline ends. CDR1 LGHNA and CDR2 YSLEER come from the germline V gene. This CDR3 is built from 13 residues. For the CDR3, the DNA is TGCGCCAGCAGCCAAGACAAAAATCAGCCCCAGCATTTT. Translating it yields CASSQDKNQPQHF.

This chain joins TRBV7-9 and TRBJ2-7, with 8 positions matching TRBD2. The CDR3 is 14 residues long. Per germline, CDR1 SEHNR and CDR2 FQNEAQ (reference sequence). The ends lost 7 bases at V and 7 bases at J; junction bases unmatched: 12. CDR3 loop: CASTSGVPGGEQYF. The CDR3 region has the DNA TGTGCCAGCACCTCAGGGGTGCCGGGGGGGGAGCAGTACTTC.

This clone was counted once. CDR3 region: CASSLTVTSAAYEQYF. The CDR3 DNA follows: TGTGCCAGCAGCTTAACAGTGACTAGCGCGGCCTACGAGCAGTACTTC. The chain is built from TRBV7-3 and TRBJ2-7; TRBD2 matches 8 bases. Germline CDR1 and CDR2: SGHTA and FQGTGA. This CDR3 spans 16 amino acids. V lost 0 bases, J lost 2 bases, and 6 bases stayed unmatched.

The rearrangement uses TRBV19 and TRBJ1-5; D is uncertain. The V and J ends lost 0 bases and 0 bases respectively, with 3 bases between them. Germline-derived CDR1 and CDR2 are LNHDA and SQIVND (reference sequence). The CDR3 is 14 amino acids. CDR3 in amino acids: CASSIDNSNQPQHF. DNA of the CDR3: TGTGCCAGTAGTATAGACAATAGCAATCAGCCCCAGCATTTT.

This clone showed up just a few times. The genes are TRBV28 and TRBJ1-1, with 11 bases aligning to TRBD1. Germline V lookup: CDR1 MDHEN, CDR2 SYDVKM. The CDR3 has 16 residues. V was clipped by 5 bases and J by 1 base; unmatched bases: 6. In DNA, the CDR3 is TGTGCCAGCAGTCCCCGGACAGGGGGCTGGAACACTGAAGCTTTCTTT. This encodes CASSPRTGGWNTEAFF.